This TCR beta chain appears in the sequencing data of a study of blood T cells in healthy people across ages. Study results and caveats: Calculation of diversity from one million T cells yielded estimates considered to be underestimates.

Germline trimming cut 5 bases from V and 7 bases from J; bases unmatched to any gene: 5. The CDR3 consists of 13 residues. About this clonotype: Its matching antigen is unknown.

Through a sample-barcoded 5' primer and a J-beta primer mix, a second PCR was run for roughly 6 to 12 cycles. TCRdb reprocessed the 5' RACE reads via MiXCR and lists one record per CDR3 protein. The sample shows about 510,000 distinct CDR3 sequences, about 28% of them seen only once. The sample also formed part of further work on T cells of mothers and their children. That study adds: Per mother, over 9.5 million TCR beta CDR3 reads were obtained; per child, about 3 million. Slightly, though not significantly, more overlap was seen in related than in unrelated mother-child pairs.

The V and J genes are TRBV12-3 or TRBV12-4 and TRBJ1-2, with 9 nucleotides matching TRBD1. The sample comprised blood. The clonotype comes from a boy between 2 and 10 years old in good health. The CDR3 DNA reads as TGTGCCAGCAGTCCCCGGGACAGGGTTGGCTACACCTTC. As protein: CASSPRDRVGYTF.